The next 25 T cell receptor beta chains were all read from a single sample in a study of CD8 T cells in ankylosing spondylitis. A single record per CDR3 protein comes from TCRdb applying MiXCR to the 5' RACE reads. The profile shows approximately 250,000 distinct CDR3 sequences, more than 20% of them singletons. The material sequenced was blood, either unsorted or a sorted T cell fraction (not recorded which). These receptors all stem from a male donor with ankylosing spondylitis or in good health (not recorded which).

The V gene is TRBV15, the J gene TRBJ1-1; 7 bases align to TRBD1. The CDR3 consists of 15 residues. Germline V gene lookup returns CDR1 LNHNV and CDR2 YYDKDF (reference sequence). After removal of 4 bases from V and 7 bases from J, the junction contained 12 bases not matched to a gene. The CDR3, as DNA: TGTGCCACCAGCACAAGGGAGACAGGGTCGGGTGAAGCTTTCTTT. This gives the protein CATSTRETGSGEAFF.

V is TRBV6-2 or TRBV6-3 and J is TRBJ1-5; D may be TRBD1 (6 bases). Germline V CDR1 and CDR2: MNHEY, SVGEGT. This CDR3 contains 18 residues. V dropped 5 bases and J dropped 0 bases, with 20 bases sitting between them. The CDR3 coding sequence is TGTGCCAGCAGTGCCCTTCGAACAGGGAGAGGTAGCAATCAGCCCCAGCATTTT. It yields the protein CASSALRTGRGSNQPQHF.

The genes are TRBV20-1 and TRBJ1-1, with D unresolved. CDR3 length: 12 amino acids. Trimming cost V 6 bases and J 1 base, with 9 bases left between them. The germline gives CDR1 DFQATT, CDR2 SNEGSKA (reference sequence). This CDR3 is CSAEAPNTEAFF. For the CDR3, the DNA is TGCAGTGCCGAGGCACCGAACACTGAAGCTTTCTTT.

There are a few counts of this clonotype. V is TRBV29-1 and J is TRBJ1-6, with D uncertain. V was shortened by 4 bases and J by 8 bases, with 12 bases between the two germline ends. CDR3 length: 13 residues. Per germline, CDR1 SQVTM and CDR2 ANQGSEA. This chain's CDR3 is CSVGNLRDSPLHF. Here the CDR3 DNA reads TGCAGCGTTGGAAACCTTCGAGATTCACCCCTCCACTTT.

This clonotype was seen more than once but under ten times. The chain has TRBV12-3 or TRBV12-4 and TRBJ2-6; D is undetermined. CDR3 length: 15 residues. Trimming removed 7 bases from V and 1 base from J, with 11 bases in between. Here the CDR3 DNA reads TGTGCCAGCACTCCTTCGGGTTCTGGGGCCAACGTCCTGACTTTC. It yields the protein CASTPSGSGANVLTF.

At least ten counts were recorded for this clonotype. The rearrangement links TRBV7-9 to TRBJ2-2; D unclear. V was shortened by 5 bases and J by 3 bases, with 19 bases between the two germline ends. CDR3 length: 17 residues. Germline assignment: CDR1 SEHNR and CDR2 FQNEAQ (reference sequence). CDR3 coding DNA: TGTGCCAGCAGCCTCCAGTTGCTCGCACTCGACACCGGGGAGCTGTTTTTT. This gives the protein CASSLQLLALDTGELFF. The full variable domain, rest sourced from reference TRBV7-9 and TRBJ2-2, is DTGVSQNPRHKITKRGQNVTFRCDPISEHNRLYWYRQTLGQGPEFLTYFQNEAQLEKSRLLSDRFSAERPKGSFSTLEIQRTEQGDSAMYLCASSLQLLALDTGELFFGEGSRLTVL.

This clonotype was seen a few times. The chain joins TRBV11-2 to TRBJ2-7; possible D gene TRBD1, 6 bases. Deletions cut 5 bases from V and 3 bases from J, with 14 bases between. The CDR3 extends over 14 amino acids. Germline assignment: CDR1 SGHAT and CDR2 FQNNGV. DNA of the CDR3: TGTGCCAGCAGCAACGAATGGGGGCTCTACGAGCAGTACTTC. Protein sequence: CASSNEWGLYEQYF.

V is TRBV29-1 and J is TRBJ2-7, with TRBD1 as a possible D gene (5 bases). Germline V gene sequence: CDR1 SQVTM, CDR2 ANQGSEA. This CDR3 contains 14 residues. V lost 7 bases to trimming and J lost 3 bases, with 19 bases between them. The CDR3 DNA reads TGCAGCGCCACCCAGGGAACACCCCTCTACGAGCAGTACTTC. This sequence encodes CSATQGTPLYEQYF.

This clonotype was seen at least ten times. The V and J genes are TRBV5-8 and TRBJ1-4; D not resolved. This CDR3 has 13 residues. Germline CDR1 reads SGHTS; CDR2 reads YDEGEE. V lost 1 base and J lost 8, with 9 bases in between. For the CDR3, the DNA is TGTGCCAGCAGCTTGCCAGGAAGAGAAAAACTGTTTTTT. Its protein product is CASSLPGREKLFF. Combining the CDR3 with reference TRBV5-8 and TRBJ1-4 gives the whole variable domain EAGVTQSPTHLIKTRGQQATLRCSPISGHTSVYWYQQALGLGLQFLLWYDEGEERNRGNFPPRFSGRQFPNYSSELNVNALELEDSALYLCASSLPGREKLFFGSGTQLSVL.

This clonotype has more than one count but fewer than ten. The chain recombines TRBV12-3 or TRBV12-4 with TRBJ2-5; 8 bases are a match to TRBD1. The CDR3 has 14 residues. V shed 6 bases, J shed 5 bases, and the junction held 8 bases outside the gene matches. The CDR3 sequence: CASSKGTGQETQYF. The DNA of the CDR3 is TGTGCCAGCAGCAAAGGGACAGGTCAGGAGACCCAGTACTTC.

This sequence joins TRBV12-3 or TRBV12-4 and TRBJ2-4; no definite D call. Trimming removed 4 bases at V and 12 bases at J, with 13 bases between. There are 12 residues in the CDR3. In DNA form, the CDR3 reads TGTGCCAGCAGTTGGACCGCCCCGCCTCAGTACTTC. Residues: CASSWTAPPQYF.

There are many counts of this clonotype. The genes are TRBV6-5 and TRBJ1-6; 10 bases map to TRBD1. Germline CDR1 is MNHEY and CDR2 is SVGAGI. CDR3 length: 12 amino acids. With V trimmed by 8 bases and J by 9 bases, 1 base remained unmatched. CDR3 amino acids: CASRDRGSPLHF. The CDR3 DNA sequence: TGTGCCAGCCGGGACAGGGGTTCACCCCTCCACTTT.

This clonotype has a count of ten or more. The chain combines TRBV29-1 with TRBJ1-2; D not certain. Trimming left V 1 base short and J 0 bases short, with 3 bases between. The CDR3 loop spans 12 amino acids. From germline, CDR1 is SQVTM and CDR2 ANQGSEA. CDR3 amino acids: CSVEVANYGYTF. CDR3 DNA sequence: TGCAGCGTTGAAGTCGCTAACTATGGCTACACCTTC.

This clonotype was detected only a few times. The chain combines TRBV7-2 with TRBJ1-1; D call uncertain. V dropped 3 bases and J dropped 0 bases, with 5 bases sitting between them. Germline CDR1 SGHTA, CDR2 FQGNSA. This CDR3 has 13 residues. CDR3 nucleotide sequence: TGTGCCAGCAGCTTCCAGATGAACACTGAAGCTTTCTTT. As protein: CASSFQMNTEAFF.

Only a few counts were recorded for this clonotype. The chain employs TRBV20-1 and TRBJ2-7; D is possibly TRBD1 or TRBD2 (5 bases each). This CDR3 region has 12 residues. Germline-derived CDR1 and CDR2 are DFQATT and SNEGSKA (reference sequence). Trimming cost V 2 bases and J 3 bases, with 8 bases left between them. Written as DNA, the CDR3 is TGCAGTGCTAGAAGGGACGGCTACGAGCAGTACTTC. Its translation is CSARRDGYEQYF.

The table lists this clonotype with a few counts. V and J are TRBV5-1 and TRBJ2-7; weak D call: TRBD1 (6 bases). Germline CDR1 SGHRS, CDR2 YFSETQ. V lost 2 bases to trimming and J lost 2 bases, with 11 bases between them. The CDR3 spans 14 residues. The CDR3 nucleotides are TGCGCCAGCAGCTTCTACAGGGATACCTACGAGCAGTACTTC. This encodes CASSFYRDTYEQYF.

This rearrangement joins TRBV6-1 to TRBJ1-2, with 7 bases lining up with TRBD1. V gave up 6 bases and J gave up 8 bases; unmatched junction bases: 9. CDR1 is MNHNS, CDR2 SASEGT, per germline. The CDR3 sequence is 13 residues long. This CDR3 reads CASSPQGDKGYTF. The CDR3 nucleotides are TGTGCCAGCAGCCCTCAGGGGGATAAGGGCTACACCTTC.

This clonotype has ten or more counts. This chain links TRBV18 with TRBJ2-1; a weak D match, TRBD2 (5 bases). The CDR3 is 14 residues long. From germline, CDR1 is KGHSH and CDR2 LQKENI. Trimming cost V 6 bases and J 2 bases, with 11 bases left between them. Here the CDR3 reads CASSTEDPYNEQFF. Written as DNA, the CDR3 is TGTGCCAGCTCCACGGAGGATCCCTACAATGAGCAGTTCTTC.

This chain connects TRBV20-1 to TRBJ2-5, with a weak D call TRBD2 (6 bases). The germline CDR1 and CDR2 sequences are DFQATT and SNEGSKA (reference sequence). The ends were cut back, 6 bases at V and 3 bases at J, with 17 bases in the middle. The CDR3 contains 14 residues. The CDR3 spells CSALASAEKETQYF. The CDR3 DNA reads TGCAGTGCCCTAGCGTCAGCGGAAAAAGAGACCCAGTACTTC.

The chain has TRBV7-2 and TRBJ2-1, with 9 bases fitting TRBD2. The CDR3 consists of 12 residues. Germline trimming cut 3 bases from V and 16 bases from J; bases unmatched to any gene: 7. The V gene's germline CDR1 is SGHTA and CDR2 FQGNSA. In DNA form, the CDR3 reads TGTGCCAGCAGCTTCCCCGGGACTAGCTTCTTCTTC. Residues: CASSFPGTSFFF.

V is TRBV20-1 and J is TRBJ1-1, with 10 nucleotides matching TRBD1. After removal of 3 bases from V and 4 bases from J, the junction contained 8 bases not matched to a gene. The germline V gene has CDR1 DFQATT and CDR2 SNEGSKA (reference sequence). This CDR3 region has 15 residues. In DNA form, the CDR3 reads TGCAGTGCTAGCGGTCGGGACAGGGGAAGCACTGAAGCTTTCTTT. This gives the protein CSASGRDRGSTEAFF.

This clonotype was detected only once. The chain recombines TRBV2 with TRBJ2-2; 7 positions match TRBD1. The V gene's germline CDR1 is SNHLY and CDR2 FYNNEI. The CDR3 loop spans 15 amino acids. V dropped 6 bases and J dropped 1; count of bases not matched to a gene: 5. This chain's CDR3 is CASSRAGGNTGELFF. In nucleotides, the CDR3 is TGTGCCAGCAGCAGGGCAGGGGGGAACACCGGGGAGCTGTTTTTT. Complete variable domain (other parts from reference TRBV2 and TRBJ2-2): EPEVTQTPSHQVTQMGQEVILRCVPISNHLYFYWYRQILGQKVEFLVSFYNNEISEKSEIFDDQFSVERPDGSNFTLKIRSTKLEDSAMYFCASSRAGGNTGELFFGEGSRLTVL.

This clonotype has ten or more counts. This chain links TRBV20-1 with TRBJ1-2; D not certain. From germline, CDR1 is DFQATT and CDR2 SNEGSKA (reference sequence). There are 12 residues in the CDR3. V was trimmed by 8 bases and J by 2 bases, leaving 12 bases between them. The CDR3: CSSPRENYGYTF. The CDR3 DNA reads TGCAGTTCTCCACGGGAAAACTATGGCTACACCTTC.

The chain's CDR3 is CSVAGTDYREQFF. CDR3 nucleotides: TGCAGCGTCGCCGGGACTGACTACAGGGAGCAGTTCTTC. The chain is built from TRBV29-1 and TRBJ2-1, with D possibly matching TRBD2 (6 bases). Germline lookup yields CDR1 SQVTM and CDR2 ANQGSEA. This CDR3 is 13 amino acids long. Trimming cost V 6 bases and J 10 bases, with 19 bases left between them.

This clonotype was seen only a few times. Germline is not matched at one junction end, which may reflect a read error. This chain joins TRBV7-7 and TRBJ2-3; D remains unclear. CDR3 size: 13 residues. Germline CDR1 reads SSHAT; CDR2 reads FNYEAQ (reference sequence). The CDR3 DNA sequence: TGTGCTAGCAGCTTAGTTGGGGAAGATACGCAGTATTTT. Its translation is CASSLVGEDTQYF.